This TCR beta chain was sequenced in a study of T cells after yellow fever vaccination. TCRdb re-called the 5' RACE reads with MiXCR, one entry per CDR3 protein. The sample records about 300,000 distinct CDR3 sequences, roughly 4% being singletons. The CDR3 consists of 16 residues. The V and J ends lost 2 bases and 5 bases, in that order; junction bases with no gene match: 7. The germline V gene encodes CDR1 SGHAT and CDR2 FQNNGV. This clonotype was observed a few times. The TCR originated in a young man who received the YFV17D yellow fever vaccine. The chain carries TRBV11-2 and TRBJ2-2; 8 nucleotides agree with TRBD2. Sequenced material: PBMCs, taken 5 days after the yellow fever booster vaccination. Here the CDR3 DNA reads TGTGCCAGCAGCTTAACCCTAGCGGGTAAAACCGGGGAGCTGTTTTTT. Translating gives CASSLTLAGKTGELFF.